Presented here are 29 T cell receptor beta chains from one specimen sequenced in a study of CD4+ T cells in melanoma. Profiling relied on immunoSEQ multiplex PCR, and the TCRdb table lists in-frame clones only, not all of them. The repertoire holds 9,500 to 11,000 clones, with 65% as singletons. Sequencing used cells from a culture (not recorded whether cultured in vitro). Every receptor here comes from a human donor with melanoma.

The chain recombines TRBV6-6 with TRBJ1-2; TRBD1 aligns across 7 bases. Germline-derived CDR1 and CDR2 are MNHNY and SVGAGI (reference sequence). The CDR3 has 13 residues. With 0 bases clipped from V and 5 bases from J, the junction kept 0 bases outside the gene matches. CDR3 in amino acids: CASSYSTGYGYTF. CDR3 sequence (DNA): TGTGCCAGCAGTTACTCGACAGGGTATGGCTACACCTTC.

The gene calls are TRBV7-2 and TRBJ2-3; D not certain. Germline assignment: CDR1 SGHTA and CDR2 FQGNSA. Trimming shortened V by 5 bases and J by 3 bases, and 9 bases separated the two germline ends. CDR3 length equals 13 residues. CDR3: CASSNRVTDTQYF. CDR3 bases: TGTGCCAGCAGCAACCGAGTAACAGATACGCAGTATTTT. Filled out from reference TRBV7-2 and TRBJ2-3, the complete variable domain reads GAGVSQSPSNKVTEKGKDVELRCDPISGHTALYWYRQSLGQGLEFLIYFQGNSAPDKSGLPSDRFSAERTGGSVSTLTIQRTQQEDSAVYLCASSNRVTDTQYFGPGTRLTVL.

This chain links TRBV19 with TRBJ2-1; 13 bases line up with TRBD2. Trimming took 6 bases from V and 10 from J; bases not matched to a gene: 12. The CDR3 is 16 amino acids. Germline V lookup: CDR1 LNHDA, CDR2 SQIVND (reference sequence). The CDR3 bases are TGTGCCAGTAGCAGGCAACTAGCGGGGGGGTTCGGGGAGCAGTTCTTC. Translating gives CASSRQLAGGFGEQFF.

The CDR3 spells CASSLVRGTNQPQHF. CDR3 nucleotide sequence: TGTGCCAGCAGCTTAGTGAGGGGGACGAATCAGCCCCAGCATTTT. The chain employs TRBV7-9 and TRBJ1-5; maybe TRBD1 (6 bases). Trimming took off 1 base at V and 4 bases at J, with 11 bases between the two ends. The CDR3 loop spans 15 amino acids. Germline V gene data show CDR1 as SEHNR and CDR2 as FQNEAQ (reference sequence).

This clone showed up just a few times. This chain uses TRBV6-6 with TRBJ1-3; D gene ambiguous. This CDR3 has 14 residues. The V end was cut by 3 bases, the J end by 2 bases, with 8 bases between. The germline V gene has CDR1 MNHNY and CDR2 SVGAGI (reference sequence). This CDR3 reads CASSYLGAGNTIYF. CDR3 bases: TGTGCCAGCAGTTATTTAGGAGCTGGAAACACCATATATTTT.

J is TRBJ1-2 and V is TRBV4-1; 8 bases are shared with TRBD1. Germline CDR1 is MGHRA and CDR2 is YSYEKL. The CDR3 is 14 residues long. The trim removed 4 bases at V and 4 bases at J, leaving 5 bases unmatched. In nucleotides, the CDR3 is TGCGCCAGCAGCCCCGGACAGGGCACCTATGGCTACACCTTC. Amino acids: CASSPGQGTYGYTF.

This clone came up once. The chain combines TRBV4-2 with TRBJ2-2; TRBD1 might be the D (5 bases). Trimming took 5 bases from V and 7 from J, leaving 11 bases between them. Germline values: CDR1 LGHNA, CDR2 YNFKEQ. The CDR3 sequence is 13 residues long. The CDR3 DNA is TGTGCCAGCAGCTTTAAGGGGATCGGGGAGCTGTTTTTT. This codes for CASSFKGIGELFF.

The chain is built from TRBV2 and TRBJ2-7; 15 positions match TRBD2. Germline trimming cut 6 bases from V and 0 bases from J; bases unmatched to any gene: 9. This CDR3 has 18 amino acids. The V gene's germline CDR1 is SNHLY and CDR2 FYNNEI. CDR3 nucleotide sequence: TGTGCCAGCAGCCGGGGACTAGCGGGGGGCTTAAGCTCCTACGAGCAGTACTTC. Residues: CASSRGLAGGLSSYEQYF.

The V call is TRBV6-1, the J call TRBJ2-7; 7 nucleotides align to TRBD2. The CDR3 is 12 residues long. The V gene's germline CDR1 is MNHNS and CDR2 SASEGT. Trimming at V came to 10 bases and at J to 2 bases, leaving 5 bases not matched to a gene. The CDR3 bases are TGTGCCAAAGAACTAGCGACCTACGAGCAGTACTTC. This translates into CAKELATYEQYF.

The V and J genes are TRBV5-1 and TRBJ1-3; 8 nucleotides agree with TRBD1. Trimming took 0 bases from V and 0 from J; bases not matched to a gene: 8. The CDR3 extends over 18 amino acids. Germline CDR1 is SGHRS and CDR2 is YFSETQ. The CDR3 is CASSLVETGAFSGNTIYF. The CDR3 DNA sequence: TGCGCCAGCAGCTTGGTGGAGACAGGGGCCTTCTCTGGAAACACCATATATTTT.

This clone ranks as medium-sized. The chain is built from TRBV7-9 and TRBJ1-4; maybe TRBD1 (5 bases). From germline, CDR1 is SEHNR and CDR2 FQNEAQ (reference sequence). The CDR3 has 14 amino acids. V was clipped by 6 bases and J by 1 base, with 9 bases between them. CDR3 region: CASSPGQTNEKLFF. The CDR3 nucleotides read TGTGCCAGCAGTCCTGGACAAACTAATGAAAAACTGTTTTTT.

This chain joins TRBV11-3 and TRBJ1-5, with 8 bases that match TRBD1. The CDR3 extends over 19 amino acids. From germline, CDR1 is SGHNT and CDR2 YENEEA. The ends lost 4 bases at V and 1 base at J; junction bases unmatched: 15. CDR3 residues: CASSSGECHQGASNQPQHF. CDR3 sequence (DNA): TGTGCCAGCAGCTCAGGGGAATGTCACCAGGGGGCGAGCAATCAGCCCCAGCATTTT.

This clone was seen a few times. The chain joins TRBV6-5 to TRBJ1-3, with 10 positions matching TRBD1. This CDR3 has 15 residues. The trim removed 5 bases at V and 1 base at J, leaving 2 bases unmatched. Germline-derived CDR1 and CDR2 are MNHEY and SVGAGI. CDR3 nucleotides: TGTGCCAGCAGTCGGGACAGGGGATCTGGAAACACCATATATTTT. Its translation: CASSRDRGSGNTIYF.

This clone was counted only a few times. In DNA, the CDR3 is TGCGCCAGCAGCTTGGGGACTAGCTGGGCCACAGATACGCAGTATTTT. It translates to CASSLGTSWATDTQYF. The V gene is TRBV5-1, the J gene TRBJ2-3; TRBD2 matches 8 bases. There are 16 residues in the CDR3. Trimming at V came to 0 bases and at J to 2 bases, leaving 5 bases not matched to a gene. Looked up from germline, CDR1 is SGHRS and CDR2 is YFSETQ.

This clone was found a few times. J is TRBJ1-2 and V is TRBV19; D gene ambiguous. Between the trimmed V and J ends, which lost 7 bases and 0 bases, there was a span of 3 bases. CDR3 size: 11 residues. From germline, CDR1 is LNHDA and CDR2 SQIVND (reference sequence). The CDR3 loop reads CASIPNYGYTF. CDR3 sequence (DNA): TGTGCCAGTATCCCTAACTATGGCTACACCTTC.

The chain joins TRBV7-2 to TRBJ1-3, with unresolved D. V lost 7 bases and J 4 bases, leaving 11 bases between the germline ends. The V gene's germline CDR1 is SGHTA and CDR2 FQGNSA. The CDR3 contains 13 residues. The CDR3 DNA reads as TGTGCCAGCACCCCGACCCCGGGAAACACCATATATTTT. Translation: CASTPTPGNTIYF.

The chain employs TRBV7-9 and TRBJ1-5, with D possibly matching TRBD1 (5 bases). The CDR3 spans 19 residues. Trimming shortened V by 1 base and J by 0 bases, and 19 bases separated the two germline ends. The germline gives CDR1 SEHNR, CDR2 FQNEAQ (reference sequence). As DNA, the CDR3 is TGTGCCAGCAGCTTAGAGGGACCGGCCGATCGGTATAGCAATCAGCCCCAGCATTTT. Its translation is CASSLEGPADRYSNQPQHF. The entire variable domain, with the rest obtained from reference TRBV7-9 and TRBJ1-5, is as follows: DTGVSQNPRHKITKRGQNVTFRCDPISEHNRLYWYRQTLGQGPEFLTYFQNEAQLEKSRLLSDRFSAERPKGSFSTLEIQRTEQGDSAMYLCASSLEGPADRYSNQPQHFGDGTRLSIL.

The chain has TRBV7-3 and TRBJ2-7; 9 bases are a match to TRBD1. The CDR3 length is 15 residues. From germline, CDR1 is SGHTA and CDR2 FQGTGA. The ends lost 5 bases at V and 5 bases at J; junction bases unmatched: 10. CDR3 sequence (DNA): TGTGCCAGCAGCCAAACAGGGGGCGAACGCAACGAGCAGTACTTC. This encodes CASSQTGGERNEQYF.

The chain recombines TRBV5-1 with TRBJ2-3; possibly TRBD1 for D (6 bases). Germline V CDR1 and CDR2: SGHRS, YFSETQ. The V end lost 6 bases, the J end lost 0 bases, and 14 bases lay between the germline ends. The CDR3 sequence is 15 residues long. The DNA for the CDR3 is TGCGCCAGCAACCCCGAGGGACACAGCACAGATACGCAGTATTTT. Translation: CASNPEGHSTDTQYF.

The chain links TRBV5-1 to TRBJ2-3, with 8 bases matching TRBD2. In germline, CDR1 is SGHRS, CDR2 YFSETQ. V was clipped by 3 bases and J by 5 bases; unmatched bases: 17. The CDR3 sequence is 18 residues long. The CDR3 DNA sequence: TGCGCCAGCAGCTCAGGTTCCAGCGGGGGTGTAATGAGAGATACGCAGTATTTT. It encodes CASSSGSSGGVMRDTQYF.

This rearrangement joins TRBV5-6 to TRBJ1-2, with a possible D match to TRBD1 (5 bases). The length of the CDR3 is 15 residues. V was trimmed by 6 bases and J by 5 bases, leaving 20 bases between them. In germline, CDR1 is SGHDT, CDR2 YYEEEE. In DNA form, the CDR3 reads TGTGCCAGCAATATGCTGGGGGAAGATCATTATGGCTACACCTTC. Translation: CASNMLGEDHYGYTF.

The rearrangement joins TRBV6-6 to TRBJ1-6; 12 positions agree with TRBD1. CDR3 size: 14 residues. Trimming cost V 6 bases and J 10 bases; bases outside gene matches: 4. Germline V gene data show CDR1 as MNHNY and CDR2 as SVGAGI (reference sequence). The CDR3 loop is CASSGTGGGSPLHF. The CDR3 bases are TGTGCCAGCAGCGGGACAGGGGGCGGCTCACCCCTCCACTTT.

This chain joins TRBV6-6 and TRBJ1-1, with D perhaps matching TRBD1 (6 bases). Trimming stripped 5 bases from V and 9 bases from J, with 19 bases between. Germline lookup yields CDR1 MNHNY and CDR2 SVGAGI (reference sequence). The CDR3 loop spans 14 amino acids. Here the CDR3 DNA reads TGTGCCAGCAGTGGAGGGACATCGGTTCGGCAAGCTTTCTTT. Translated: CASSGGTSVRQAFF.

This chain joins TRBV19 and TRBJ1-1; D possibly corresponds to TRBD1 (6 bases). Germline loops: CDR1 LNHDA, CDR2 SQIVND (reference sequence). V was pared by 8 bases and J by 4 bases, with 17 bases between. The CDR3 length is 14 residues. This CDR3 reads CASGHLQGFTEAFF. CDR3 DNA: TGTGCCAGTGGTCATCTACAGGGATTCACTGAAGCTTTCTTT.

CDR3 bases: TGTGCCAGTAGACCGGGACAGGTAATTCCAGCTTTCTTT. As protein: CASRPGQVIPAFF. The chain is built from TRBV19 and TRBJ1-1, with 8 bases identical to TRBD1. The V segment lost 6 bases and the J segment 10 bases; nucleotides outside the gene matches: 10. The germline V gene encodes CDR1 LNHDA and CDR2 SQIVND (reference sequence). This CDR3 contains 13 residues.

The chain joins TRBV7-9 to TRBJ2-7; no definite D call. The CDR3 runs 13 residues. Germline loops: CDR1 SEHNR, CDR2 FQNEAQ (reference sequence). Trimming took 4 bases from V and 1 from J, leaving 8 bases between them. The CDR3 spells CASSSPSSYEQYF. CDR3 bases: TGTGCCAGCAGCTCACCCTCGTCCTACGAGCAGTACTTC.

This clone was recorded once. The chain is built from TRBV4-2 and TRBJ1-1; tentatively, D is TRBD1 (5 bases). CDR3 size: 14 residues. Between the trimmed V and J ends, which lost 3 bases and 10 bases, there was a span of 18 bases. The V gene's germline CDR1 is LGHNA and CDR2 YNFKEQ. The CDR3 protein is CASSQGLTYGRAFF. CDR3 nucleotides: TGTGCCAGCAGCCAGGGGCTCACTTACGGAAGAGCTTTCTTT.

The gene calls are TRBV18 and TRBJ2-7; D gene uncertain. V was cut by 1 base and J by 0 bases, with 10 bases left in between. The germline V gene has CDR1 KGHSH and CDR2 LQKENI. The CDR3 is made up of 15 amino acids. The DNA of the CDR3 is TGTGCCAGCTCACCACGGGGTAGTAGCTCCTACGAGCAGTACTTC. Translated, it gives CASSPRGSSSYEQYF.

This chain uses TRBV5-6 with TRBJ2-1; D is undetermined. V gave up 3 bases and J gave up 9 bases, with 10 bases separating them. Germline-derived CDR1 and CDR2 are SGHDT and YYEEEE. The CDR3 sequence is 12 residues long. The CDR3 region has the DNA TGTGCCAGCAGCTCGCTCGAGGTTGAGCAGTTCTTC. Its translation: CASSSLEVEQFF.